Reported below is one T cell receptor (beta chain). The sample comes from a study of T cell responses to AZD1222 COVID-19 vaccine. Across the study: Second doses that came at about 4 or about 12 weeks were put together.

Measured with immunoSEQ multiplex PCR; TCRdb has only the in-frame clones, and not every one. This sample has about 100,000 clones; 85% to 90% occur once, and the top ten carry 15%. CDR1 is MNHEY, CDR2 SMNVEV, per germline (reference sequence). V was clipped by 5 bases and J by 8 bases, with 15 bases between them. This CDR3 has 13 residues. Sequencing was performed on peripheral blood, taken on day 0 of AZD1222 vaccination. This receptor was identified in an adult in good health. This chain joins TRBV27 and TRBJ1-2, with a possible D match to TRBD1 (6 bases). CDR3 sequence: CASSPAGGGGYTF. The CDR3 DNA reads as TGTGCCAGCAGTCCCGCGGGGGGCGGGGGCTACACCTTC.